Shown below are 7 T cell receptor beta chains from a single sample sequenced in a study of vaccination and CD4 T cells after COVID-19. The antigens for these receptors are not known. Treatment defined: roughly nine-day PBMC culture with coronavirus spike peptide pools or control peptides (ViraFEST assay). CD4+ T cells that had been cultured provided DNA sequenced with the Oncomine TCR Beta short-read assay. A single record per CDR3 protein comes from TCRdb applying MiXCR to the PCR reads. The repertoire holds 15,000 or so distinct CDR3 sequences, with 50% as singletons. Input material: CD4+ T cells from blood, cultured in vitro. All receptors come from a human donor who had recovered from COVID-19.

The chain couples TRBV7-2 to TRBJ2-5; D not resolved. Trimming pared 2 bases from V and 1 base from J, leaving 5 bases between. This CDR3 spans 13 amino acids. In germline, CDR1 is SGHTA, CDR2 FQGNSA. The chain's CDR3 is CASSLLAQETQYF. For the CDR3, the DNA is TGTGCCAGCAGCTTACTGGCCCAAGAGACCCAGTACTTC.

CDR3 region: CATSVAGTGISNEQFF. Here the CDR3 DNA reads TGTGCCACCAGTGTCGCCGGGACAGGGATCAGCAATGAGCAGTTCTTC. The chain has TRBV24-1 and TRBJ2-1; 9 bases align to TRBD1. The germline V gene has CDR1 KGHDR and CDR2 SFDVKD. V gave up 5 bases and J gave up 6 bases; unmatched junction bases: 10. The CDR3 length is 16 residues.

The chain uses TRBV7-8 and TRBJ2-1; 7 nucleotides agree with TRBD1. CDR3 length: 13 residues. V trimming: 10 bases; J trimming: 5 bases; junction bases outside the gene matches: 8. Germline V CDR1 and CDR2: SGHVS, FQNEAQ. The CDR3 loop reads CATARGRNNEQFF. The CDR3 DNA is TGTGCCACCGCGAGGGGGCGGAACAATGAGCAGTTCTTC. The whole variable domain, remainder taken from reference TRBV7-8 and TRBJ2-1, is GAGVSQSPRYKVAKRGQDVALRCDPISGHVSLFWYQQALGQGPEFLTYFQNEAQLDKSGLPSDRFFAERPEGSVSTLKIQRTQQEDSAVYLCATARGRNNEQFFGPGTRLTVL.

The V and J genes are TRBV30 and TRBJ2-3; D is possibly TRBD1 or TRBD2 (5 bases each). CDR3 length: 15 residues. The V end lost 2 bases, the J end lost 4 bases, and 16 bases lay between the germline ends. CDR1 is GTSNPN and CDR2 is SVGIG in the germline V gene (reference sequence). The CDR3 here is CAWSTGTPMADTQYF. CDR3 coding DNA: TGTGCCTGGAGTACCGGGACCCCCATGGCAGATACGCAGTATTTT.

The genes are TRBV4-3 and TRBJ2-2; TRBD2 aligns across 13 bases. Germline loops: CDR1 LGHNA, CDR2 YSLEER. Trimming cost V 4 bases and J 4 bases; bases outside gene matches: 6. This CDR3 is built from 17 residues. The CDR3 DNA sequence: TGCGCCAGCAGCCGAGGACTAGCGGGAGATGTCACCGGGGAGCTGTTTTTT. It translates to CASSRGLAGDVTGELFF.

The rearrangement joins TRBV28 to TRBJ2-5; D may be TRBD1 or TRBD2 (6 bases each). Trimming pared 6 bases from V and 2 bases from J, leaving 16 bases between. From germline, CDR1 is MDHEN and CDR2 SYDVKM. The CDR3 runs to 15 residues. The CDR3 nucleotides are TGTGCCAGCAGGCCTGAGGAGGGGGTACAAGAGACCCAGTACTTC. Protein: CASRPEEGVQETQYF.

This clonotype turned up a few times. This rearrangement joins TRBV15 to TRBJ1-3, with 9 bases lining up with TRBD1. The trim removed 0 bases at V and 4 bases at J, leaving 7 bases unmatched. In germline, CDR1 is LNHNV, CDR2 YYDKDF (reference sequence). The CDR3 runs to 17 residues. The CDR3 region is CATSRDRGTGRGNTIYF. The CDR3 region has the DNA TGTGCCACCAGCAGAGACCGTGGGACAGGGAGAGGAAACACCATATATTTT.